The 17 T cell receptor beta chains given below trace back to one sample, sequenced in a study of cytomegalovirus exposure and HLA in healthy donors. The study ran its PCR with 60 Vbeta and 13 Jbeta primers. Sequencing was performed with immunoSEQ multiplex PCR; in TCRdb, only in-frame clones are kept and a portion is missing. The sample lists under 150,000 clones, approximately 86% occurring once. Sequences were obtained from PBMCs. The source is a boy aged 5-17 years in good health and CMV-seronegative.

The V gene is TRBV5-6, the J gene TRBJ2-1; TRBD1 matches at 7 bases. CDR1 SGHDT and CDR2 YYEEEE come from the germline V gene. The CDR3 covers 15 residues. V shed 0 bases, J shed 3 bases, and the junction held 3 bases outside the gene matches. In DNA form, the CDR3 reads TGTGCCAGCAGCTTGGGGCAGGGGGTCTACAATGAGCAGTTCTTC. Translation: CASSLGQGVYNEQFF.

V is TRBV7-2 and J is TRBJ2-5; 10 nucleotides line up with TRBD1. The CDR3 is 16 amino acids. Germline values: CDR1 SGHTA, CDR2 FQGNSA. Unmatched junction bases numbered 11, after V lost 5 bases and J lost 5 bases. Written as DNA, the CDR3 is TGTGCCAGCAGCCGATCCCGGGACAGGGGCAGGGAGACCCAGTACTTC. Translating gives CASSRSRDRGRETQYF.

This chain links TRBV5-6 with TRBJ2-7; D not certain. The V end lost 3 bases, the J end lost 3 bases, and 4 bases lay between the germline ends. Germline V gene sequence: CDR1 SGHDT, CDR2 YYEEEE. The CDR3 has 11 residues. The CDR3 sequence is CASSSYYEQYF. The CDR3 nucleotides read TGTGCCAGCAGCTCTTACTACGAGCAGTACTTC. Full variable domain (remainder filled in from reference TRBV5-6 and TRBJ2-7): DAGVTQSPTHLIKTRGQQVTLRCSPKSGHDTVSWYQQALGQGPQFIFQYYEEEERQRGNFPDRFSGHQFPNYSSELNVNALLLGDSALYLCASSSYYEQYFGPGTRLTVT.

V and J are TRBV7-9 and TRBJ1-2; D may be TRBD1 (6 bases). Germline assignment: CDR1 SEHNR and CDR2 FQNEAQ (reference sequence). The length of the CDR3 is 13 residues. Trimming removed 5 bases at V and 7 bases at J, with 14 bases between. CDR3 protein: CASSPRTASGYTF. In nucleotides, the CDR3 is TGTGCCAGCAGCCCCAGGACAGCAAGTGGCTACACCTTC.

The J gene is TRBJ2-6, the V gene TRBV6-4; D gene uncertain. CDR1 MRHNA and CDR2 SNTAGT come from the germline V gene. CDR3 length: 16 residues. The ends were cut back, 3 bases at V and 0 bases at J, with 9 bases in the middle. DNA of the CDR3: TGTGCCAGCAGTGAAGACGCTAGCTCTGGGGCCAACGTCCTGACTTTC. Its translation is CASSEDASSGANVLTF.

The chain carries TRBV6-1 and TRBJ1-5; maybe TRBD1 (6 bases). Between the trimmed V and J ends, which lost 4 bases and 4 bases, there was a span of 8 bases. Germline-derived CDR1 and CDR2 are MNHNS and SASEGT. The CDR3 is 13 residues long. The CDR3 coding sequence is TGTGCCAGCAGTGTCCAGGGGAATCAGCCCCAGCATTTT. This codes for CASSVQGNQPQHF.

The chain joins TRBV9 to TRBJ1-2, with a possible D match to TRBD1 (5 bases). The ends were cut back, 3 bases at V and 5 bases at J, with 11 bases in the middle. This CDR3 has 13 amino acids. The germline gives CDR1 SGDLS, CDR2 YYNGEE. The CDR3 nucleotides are TGTGCCAGCAGCGCCCCAAGGGGTTATGGCTACACCTTC. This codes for CASSAPRGYGYTF.

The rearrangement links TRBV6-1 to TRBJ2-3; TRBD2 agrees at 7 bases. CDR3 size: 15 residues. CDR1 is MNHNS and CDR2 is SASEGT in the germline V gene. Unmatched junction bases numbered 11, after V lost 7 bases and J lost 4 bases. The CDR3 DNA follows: TGTGCCAGCACCGTGGGAGGGACGAGCGCAGATACGCAGTATTTT. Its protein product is CASTVGGTSADTQYF.

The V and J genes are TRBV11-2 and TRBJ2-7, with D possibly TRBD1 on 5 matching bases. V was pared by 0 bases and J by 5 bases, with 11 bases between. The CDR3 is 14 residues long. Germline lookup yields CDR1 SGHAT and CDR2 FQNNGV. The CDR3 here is CASSLEQGSDEQYF. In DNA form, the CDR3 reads TGTGCCAGCAGCTTAGAGCAGGGTTCCGACGAGCAGTACTTC.

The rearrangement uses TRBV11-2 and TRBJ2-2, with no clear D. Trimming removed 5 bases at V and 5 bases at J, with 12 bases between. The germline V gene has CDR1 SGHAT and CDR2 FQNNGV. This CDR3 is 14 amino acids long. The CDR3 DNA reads TGTGCCAGCAGCCCACCCGAGAGGACCGGGGAGCTGTTTTTT. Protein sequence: CASSPPERTGELFF.

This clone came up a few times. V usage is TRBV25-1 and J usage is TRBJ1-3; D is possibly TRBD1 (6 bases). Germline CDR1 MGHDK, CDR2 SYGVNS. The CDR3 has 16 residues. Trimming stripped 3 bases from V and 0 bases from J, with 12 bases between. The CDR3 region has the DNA TGTGCCAGCAGTGATCTAGGACAGATCTCTGGAAACACCATATATTTT. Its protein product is CASSDLGQISGNTIYF.

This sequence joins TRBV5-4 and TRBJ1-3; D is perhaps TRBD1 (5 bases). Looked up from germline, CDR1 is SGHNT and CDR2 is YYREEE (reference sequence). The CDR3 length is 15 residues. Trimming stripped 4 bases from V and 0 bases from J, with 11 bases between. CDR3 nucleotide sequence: TGTGCCAGCAGCGGACACCCGAACTCTGGAAACACCATATATTTT. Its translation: CASSGHPNSGNTIYF.

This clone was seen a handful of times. The CDR3 DNA is TGTGCCAGCAGCCCGGGGTCAGGGGGCGGTGAAAAACTGTTTTTT. This sequence encodes CASSPGSGGGEKLFF. The chain carries TRBV5-5 and TRBJ1-4; 8 nucleotides align to TRBD1. Germline V gene lookup returns CDR1 SGHKS and CDR2 YYEKEE (reference sequence). The CDR3 sequence is 15 residues long. V was pared by 4 bases and J by 7 bases, with 9 bases of the junction left unmatched.

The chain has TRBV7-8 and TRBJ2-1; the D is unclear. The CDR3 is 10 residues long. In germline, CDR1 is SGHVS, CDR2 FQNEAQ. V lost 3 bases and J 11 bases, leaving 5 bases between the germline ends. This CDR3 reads CASSLEKQFF. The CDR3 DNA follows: TGTGCCAGCAGCTTGGAGAAGCAGTTCTTC.

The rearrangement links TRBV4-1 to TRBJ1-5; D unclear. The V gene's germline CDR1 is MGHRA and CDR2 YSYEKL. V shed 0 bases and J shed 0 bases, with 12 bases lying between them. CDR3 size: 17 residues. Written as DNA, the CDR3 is TGCGCCAGCAGCCAAGAAGCCCCCGCTGTTAGCAATCAGCCCCAGCATTTT. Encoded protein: CASSQEAPAVSNQPQHF.

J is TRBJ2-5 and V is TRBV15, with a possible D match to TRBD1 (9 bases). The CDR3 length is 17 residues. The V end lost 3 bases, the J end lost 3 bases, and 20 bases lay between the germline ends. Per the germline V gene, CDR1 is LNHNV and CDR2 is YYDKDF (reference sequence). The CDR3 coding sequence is TGTGCCACCAGCAGGGATGGGACAGGGACTAGTGAAGAGACCCAGTACTTC. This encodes CATSRDGTGTSEETQYF.

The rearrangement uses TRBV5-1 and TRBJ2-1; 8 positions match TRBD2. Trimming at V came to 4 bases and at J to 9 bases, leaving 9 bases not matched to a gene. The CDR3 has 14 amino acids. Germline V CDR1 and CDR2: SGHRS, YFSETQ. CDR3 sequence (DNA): TGCGCCAGCAGCCCCAGGACTAGCCGGGGTGAGCAGTTCTTC. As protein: CASSPRTSRGEQFF.